Ten or more counts support the clone carrying this T cell receptor (beta chain). Its antigen is not known. The study defined stable Graves' hyperthyroidism as no ophthalmopathy progression within 18 months. Patients aged 18 to 65 had newly diagnosed hyperthyroidism that had lasted under 2 months. Diagnosis relied on clinical symptoms, serum thyroxine and TRAb, thyroid ultrasound and orbital computed tomography. TCR beta CDR3 regions were amplified from RNA. The study used the HTBI primer set for a first-round RT-PCR of the TCR CDR3. TCRdb called the multiplex PCR reads again in MiXCR, with one record for every CDR3 protein. The sample holds around 300,000 distinct CDR3 sequences; more than 11% are singletons and the top ten take about 26%. The germline CDR1 and CDR2 sequences are DFQATT and SNEGSKA (reference sequence). There are 15 residues in the CDR3. The ends lost 4 bases at V and 4 bases at J; junction bases unmatched: 8.

The entry originates in a study of T cells in Graves' hyperthyroidism and ophthalmopathy. Whole-study findings and limits: Stable hyperthyroidism was separated from ophthalmopathy by a model based on 13 V-J features.

The clonotype comes from a woman in her 30s with Graves' hyperthyroidism. The specimen sequenced was blood. The V call is TRBV20-1, the J call TRBJ2-5; 11 positions agree with TRBD2. DNA for the CDR3: TGCAGTGCTAACGCCGGGACTAGCGGATTAGAGACCCAGTACTTC. Translating it yields CSANAGTSGLETQYF.